This entry lists 30 T cell receptor beta chains sequenced from one sample in a study of blood T cell repertoires in COVID-19. The data were produced by immunoSEQ multiplex PCR, yet TCRdb's version contains in-frame clones alone and is incomplete. The profile covers 80,000 to 100,000 clones, with about 81% appearing a single time and less than 25% taken by the ten largest. Specimen: peripheral blood. These receptors all come from a man between 65 and 85 years old with acute or convalescent COVID-19.

V gene TRBV24-1 combines with J gene TRBJ1-4; 9 nucleotides agree with TRBD1. V shed 9 bases and J 5 bases; nucleotides not matched to a gene: 6. This CDR3 has 14 amino acids. Germline CDR1 KGHDR, CDR2 SFDVKD. For the CDR3, the DNA is TGTGCCACCGGCTCGGGACAGGGCAATGAAAAACTGTTTTTT. This translates into CATGSGQGNEKLFF.

The genes are TRBV19 and TRBJ2-5, with D possibly being TRBD2 (7 bases). V lost 1 base and J lost 5, with 14 bases in between. The CDR3 consists of 15 residues. Germline V CDR1 and CDR2: LNHDA, SQIVND (reference sequence). The CDR3 DNA sequence: TGTGCCAGTAGTATAGTCGGGGGGCATGTGGAGACCCAGTACTTC. Its translation is CASSIVGGHVETQYF.

The chain recombines TRBV10-3 with TRBJ2-7; possibly TRBD1 for D (6 bases). The CDR3 consists of 12 residues. The germline V gene encodes CDR1 ENHRY and CDR2 SYGVKD. The V end was cut by 6 bases, the J end by 4 bases, with 10 bases between. The CDR3 region is CAISSDSYEQYF. The DNA of the CDR3 is TGTGCCATCAGCTCGGACAGTTACGAGCAGTACTTC.

The rearrangement uses TRBV30 and TRBJ2-3; the D gene is possibly TRBD2 (6 bases). The CDR3 runs 13 residues. With 8 bases removed from V and 0 bases from J, the gap between germline ends came to 12 bases. Germline V gene sequence: CDR1 GTSNPN, CDR2 SVGIG (reference sequence). Here the CDR3 DNA reads TGTGCCGCGCCCGGGACTAGCACAGATACGCAGTATTTT. It yields the protein CAAPGTSTDTQYF.

Ten or more counts support this clone. This chain joins TRBV5-8 and TRBJ2-1; 13 nucleotides match TRBD2. Trimming removed 0 bases from V and 4 bases from J; junction bases left unmatched: 1. CDR1 is SGHTS, CDR2 YDEGEE, per germline. This CDR3 is 16 amino acids long. The CDR3 here is CASSLEGLAGYNEQFF. As DNA, the CDR3 is TGTGCCAGCAGCTTGGAGGGACTAGCGGGGTACAATGAGCAGTTCTTC.

The gene calls are TRBV28 and TRBJ1-4; perhaps TRBD1 as D (6 bases). V was pared by 5 bases and J by 3 bases, with 13 bases between. Germline CDR1 reads MDHEN; CDR2 reads SYDVKM. This CDR3 contains 15 residues. Here the CDR3 DNA reads TGTGCCAGCAGTCAGACAGGCTGGGCTAATGAAAAACTGTTTTTT. This sequence encodes CASSQTGWANEKLFF.

This chain joins TRBV5-1 and TRBJ1-5, with D maybe TRBD1 (5 bases). Trimming cost V 1 base and J 6 bases, with 11 bases left between them. Germline assignment: CDR1 SGHRS and CDR2 YFSETQ. The CDR3 sequence is 14 residues long. CDR3 coding DNA: TGCGCCAGCAGCTTGTTGGGGGAGGGTCAGCCCCAGCATTTT. It translates to CASSLLGEGQPQHF. Variable domain in full (rest from reference TRBV5-1 and TRBJ1-5): KAGVTQTPRYLIKTRGQQVTLSCSPISGHRSVSWYQQTPGQGLQFLFEYFSETQRNKGNFPGRFSGRQFSNSRSEMNVSTLELGDSALYLCASSLLGEGQPQHFGDGTRLSIL.

The chain is built from TRBV3-1 (or the pseudogene TRBV3-2) and TRBJ1-1; 7 bases are a match to TRBD1. V gave up 3 bases and J gave up 4 bases; unmatched junction bases: 5. CDR1 and CDR2 from the germline V gene are LGHDT and YNNKEL (reference sequence). The CDR3 is 14 amino acids. CDR3 nucleotides: TGTGCCAGCAGCCAGGGACAGAGACTCACTGAAGCTTTCTTT. Translated: CASSQGQRLTEAFF.

This chain links TRBV27 with TRBJ1-1; 9 bases map to TRBD1. The germline V gene encodes CDR1 MNHEY and CDR2 SMNVEV (reference sequence). The CDR3 length is 16 residues. V lost 5 bases and J lost 4; bases outside the gene matches: 11. The CDR3 here is CASSRAPTGGSTEAFF. DNA for the CDR3: TGTGCCAGCAGTCGTGCCCCGACAGGGGGGAGCACTGAAGCTTTCTTT.

The chain couples TRBV4-2 to TRBJ1-1; TRBD1 matches at 8 bases. The junction had 11 bases not matched to a gene; V was cut back by 4 bases and J by 7 bases. The length of the CDR3 is 15 residues. Germline-derived CDR1 and CDR2 are LGHNA and YNFKEQ. The chain's CDR3 is CASSRQWQGAFEAFF. The CDR3 DNA reads TGTGCCAGCAGCCGCCAGTGGCAGGGGGCGTTTGAAGCTTTCTTT.

This clone was recorded at least ten times. This sequence joins TRBV5-1 and TRBJ2-5; 7 bases line up with TRBD2. V shed 5 bases, J shed 2 bases, and the junction held 9 bases outside the gene matches. This CDR3 is 15 amino acids long. Per germline, CDR1 SGHRS and CDR2 YFSETQ. The CDR3 is CASSSGGSGQETQYF. Written as DNA, the CDR3 is TGCGCCAGCAGTTCCGGGGGGTCTGGGCAAGAGACCCAGTACTTC.

The genes are TRBV30 and TRBJ1-5; possibly TRBD1 for D (5 bases). Trimming stripped 3 bases from V and 4 bases from J, with 13 bases between. Germline assignment: CDR1 GTSNPN and CDR2 SVGIG (reference sequence). The CDR3 loop spans 14 amino acids. CDR3 protein: CAWRNRQNNQPQHF. Written as DNA, the CDR3 is TGTGCCTGGAGGAATAGACAGAATAATCAGCCCCAGCATTTT.

This clone was detected only once. This chain joins TRBV9 and TRBJ2-2; TRBD2 matches 11 bases. Losses at the gene ends were 2 bases for V and 2 bases for J; bases not matched to a gene: 11. Germline loops: CDR1 SGDLS, CDR2 YYNGEE. The length of the CDR3 is 19 residues. Here the CDR3 reads CASSVKFGSGRVNTGELFF. Here the CDR3 DNA reads TGTGCCAGCAGCGTTAAGTTCGGTAGCGGGAGGGTCAACACCGGGGAGCTGTTTTTT.

The rearrangement joins TRBV4-2 to TRBJ2-3, with D tentatively TRBD2 (6 bases). The V and J ends lost 0 bases and 2 bases respectively, with 12 bases between them. Germline CDR1 reads LGHNA; CDR2 reads YNFKEQ. This CDR3 spans 16 amino acids. CDR3 DNA sequence: TGTGCCAGCAGCCAAGACAGGGCGGGGATCACAGATACGCAGTATTTT. Translation: CASSQDRAGITDTQYF.

This chain connects TRBV30 to TRBJ1-6, with 9 bases matching TRBD1. Per the germline V gene, CDR1 is GTSNPN and CDR2 is SVGIG (reference sequence). V was clipped by 5 bases and J by 7 bases; unmatched bases: 3. This CDR3 has 13 amino acids. Here the CDR3 DNA reads TGTGCCTGGGCCGGGACAGGGAATTCACCCCTCCACTTT. It yields the protein CAWAGTGNSPLHF.

The chain uses TRBV6-1 and TRBJ1-5; D perhaps matches TRBD1 (5 bases). Germline-derived CDR1 and CDR2 are MNHNS and SASEGT. The CDR3 has 13 amino acids. Trimming stripped 2 bases from V and 7 bases from J, with 9 bases between. The CDR3 region is CASSESWGQPQHF. CDR3 sequence (DNA): TGTGCCAGCAGTGAAAGCTGGGGCCAGCCCCAGCATTTT.

The chain couples TRBV2 to TRBJ1-1, with 8 bases lining up with TRBD1. Germline lookup yields CDR1 SNHLY and CDR2 FYNNEI. The CDR3 totals 12 residues. Losses at the gene ends were 7 bases for V and 8 bases for J; bases not matched to a gene: 6. Here the CDR3 DNA reads TGTGCCAGCACCTACAGGGGGACGGAAGCTTTCTTT. Translating it yields CASTYRGTEAFF.

This clone was found many times. The rearrangement links TRBV30 to TRBJ1-2; 8 bases are a match to TRBD1. Looked up from germline, CDR1 is GTSNPN and CDR2 is SVGIG (reference sequence). The CDR3 runs to 15 residues. J lost 0 bases, V lost 5 bases, and 8 bases had no gene match. CDR3 amino acids: CAWQRQGLANYGYTF. CDR3 DNA sequence: TGTGCCTGGCAGCGACAGGGGTTAGCTAACTATGGCTACACCTTC.

The rearrangement links TRBV6-5 to TRBJ2-2; TRBD1 aligns across 7 bases. CDR3 size: 13 residues. Trimming took 10 bases from V and 2 from J; bases not matched to a gene: 4. The germline V gene encodes CDR1 MNHEY and CDR2 SVGAGI. The CDR3 nucleotides read TGTGCCATACAGGGGCGAAACACCGGGGAGCTGTTTTTT. It is translated as CAIQGRNTGELFF.

The V call is TRBV4-3, the J call TRBJ1-6; possibly TRBD1 for D (6 bases). The CDR3 contains 16 residues. Germline V lookup: CDR1 LGHNA, CDR2 YSLEER. With 3 bases removed from V and 3 bases from J, the gap between germline ends came to 12 bases. The CDR3, as DNA: TGCGCCAGCAGCCAGGCCGGGACATTCTATAATTCACCCCTCCACTTT. Translating it yields CASSQAGTFYNSPLHF.

This chain connects TRBV27 to TRBJ2-1, with D tentatively TRBD2 (6 bases). This CDR3 region has 15 residues. CDR1 is MNHEY and CDR2 is SMNVEV in the germline V gene (reference sequence). Trimming took off 1 base at V and 5 bases at J, with 12 bases between the two ends. CDR3: CASSLLNWGDNEQFF. The CDR3, as DNA: TGTGCCAGCAGTTTATTAAACTGGGGGGACAATGAGCAGTTCTTC.

The chain employs TRBV5-4 and TRBJ2-2; no clear D. Germline CDR1 SGHNT, CDR2 YYREEE (reference sequence). Between the trimmed V and J ends, which lost 0 bases and 4 bases, there was a span of 7 bases. The CDR3 contains 14 residues. The CDR3 loop is CASSLAGGTGELFF. The DNA of the CDR3 is TGTGCCAGCAGCTTGGCAGGTGGCACCGGGGAGCTGTTTTTT. Filled out from reference TRBV5-4 and TRBJ2-2, the complete variable domain reads ETGVTQSPTHLIKTRGQQVTLRCSSQSGHNTVSWYQQALGQGPQFIFQYYREEENGRGNFPPRFSGLQFPNYSSELNVNALELDDSALYLCASSLAGGTGELFFGEGSRLTVL.

The chain recombines TRBV7-2 with TRBJ1-2; unclear D gene. The CDR3 loop spans 12 amino acids. Germline lookup yields CDR1 SGHTA and CDR2 FQGNSA. V lost 3 bases and J 8 bases, leaving 10 bases between the germline ends. The CDR3 here is CASSLQDLGYTF. The CDR3 nucleotides are TGTGCCAGCAGCTTGCAGGATTTGGGCTACACCTTC.

V and J are TRBV29-1 and TRBJ2-1; a weak D match, TRBD2 (6 bases). This CDR3 contains 14 residues. With 3 bases removed from V and 5 bases from J, the gap between germline ends came to 14 bases. Germline lookup yields CDR1 SQVTM and CDR2 ANQGSEA. CDR3 bases: TGCAGCGTTGACGGCGGGAATTTGAACAATGAGCAGTTCTTC. Protein product: CSVDGGNLNNEQFF.

The chain combines TRBV4-1 with TRBJ2-3; no firm D call. Trimming took 0 bases from V and 10 from J, leaving 11 bases between them. The CDR3 extends over 13 amino acids. The germline V gene has CDR1 MGHRA and CDR2 YSYEKL. The CDR3 sequence: CASSQDRYEAQYF. CDR3 sequence (DNA): TGCGCCAGCAGCCAAGATAGGTACGAGGCGCAGTATTTT.

This clone was seen a handful of times. The chain joins TRBV10-3 to TRBJ2-1; D possibly corresponds to TRBD2 (6 bases). The germline CDR1 and CDR2 sequences are ENHRY and SYGVKD. V lost 0 bases to trimming and J lost 2 bases, with 11 bases between them. The CDR3 contains 16 residues. CDR3 region: CAISESAGLTYNEQFF. Here the CDR3 DNA reads TGTGCCATCAGTGAGTCGGCGGGATTAACCTACAATGAGCAGTTCTTC.

DNA of the CDR3: TGCAGCGTTGAAGATCGGGTGGGGAGGGATACGCAGTATTTT. The encoded protein is CSVEDRVGRDTQYF. The chain couples TRBV29-1 to TRBJ2-3; possible D gene TRBD2, 6 bases. The CDR3 totals 14 residues. Germline V gives CDR1 SQVTM, CDR2 ANQGSEA. Trimming shortened V by 0 bases and J by 6 bases, and 13 bases separated the two germline ends.

This clone occurred once. This chain connects TRBV5-1 to TRBJ1-1; 10 bases line up with TRBD1. CDR1 and CDR2 from the germline V gene are SGHRS and YFSETQ. Losses at the gene ends were 2 bases for V and 1 base for J; bases not matched to a gene: 5. The length of the CDR3 is 16 residues. The CDR3 coding sequence is TGCGCCAGCAGCTTCGGACAGGGGGGGACGAACACTGAAGCTTTCTTT. Protein sequence: CASSFGQGGTNTEAFF.

The V and J genes are TRBV6-5 and TRBJ1-2, with D tentatively TRBD1 (6 bases). V was clipped by 0 bases and J by 7 bases, with 6 bases between them. The CDR3 contains 12 residues. Germline-derived CDR1 and CDR2 are MNHEY and SVGAGI. The CDR3 DNA sequence: TGTGCCAGCAGTTACTCGGGGGCTGGCTACACCTTC. Translation gives CASSYSGAGYTF.

This chain links TRBV19 with TRBJ2-1, with D perhaps matching TRBD1 (5 bases). This CDR3 is 15 amino acids long. Trimming shortened V by 5 bases and J by 0 bases, and 11 bases separated the two germline ends. Germline-derived CDR1 and CDR2 are LNHDA and SQIVND (reference sequence). The CDR3 DNA reads as TGTGCCAGTAGTTTCCGACAGAGCTCCTACAATGAGCAGTTCTTC. It encodes CASSFRQSSYNEQFF. The variable domain in full, completed from reference TRBV19 and TRBJ2-1, reads DGGITQSPKYLFRKEGQNVTLSCEQNLNHDAMYWYRQDPGQGLRLIYYSQIVNDFQKGDIAEGYSVSREKKESFPLTVTSAQKNPTAFYLCASSFRQSSYNEQFFGPGTRLTVL.